The 27 T cell receptor beta chains given below trace back to one sample, sequenced in a study of T-cell reconstitution after alpha-beta-depleted transplantation in children. Unique molecular identifiers were built into the TCRbeta library. Each CDR3 protein gets one entry after TCRdb re-called the PCR reads with MiXCR. The data hold 300,000 to 400,000 distinct CDR3 sequences, with under 20% observed a single time. The specimen comprised PBMCs, mostly from graft donor cells, sampled 360 days after TCRalphabeta/CD19-depleted stem cell transplant. All receptors come from a male patient aged 2 to 10 who had a stem cell transplant for acute lymphoblastic leukemia, so the T cells may come from the graft donor.

The chain links TRBV15 to TRBJ1-2, with 7 bases matching TRBD1. CDR1 is LNHNV and CDR2 is YYDKDF in the germline V gene (reference sequence). The CDR3 runs to 13 residues. After removal of 3 bases from V and 4 bases from J, the junction contained 2 bases not matched to a gene. The CDR3 region has the DNA TGTGCCACCAGCAGGGACAGGATCTATGGCTACACCTTC. Translation gives CATSRDRIYGYTF. The variable domain in full, with the rest retrieved from reference TRBV15 and TRBJ1-2, is DAMVIQNPRYQVTQFGKPVTLSCSQTLNHNVMYWYQQKSSQAPKLLFHYYDKDFNNEADTPDNFQSRRPNTSFCFLDIRSPGLGDTAMYLCATSRDRIYGYTFGSGTRLTVV.

This clonotype was counted a few times. This chain links TRBV7-2 with TRBJ1-1; D might be TRBD1 (5 bases). This CDR3 has 14 amino acids. CDR1 SGHTA and CDR2 FQGNSA come from the germline V gene. V shed 3 bases and J shed 1 base, with 9 bases lying between them. CDR3: CASSFEGTNTEAFF. CDR3 bases: TGTGCCAGCAGCTTCGAAGGGACGAACACTGAAGCTTTCTTT.

The rearrangement links TRBV28 to TRBJ1-5; weak D call: TRBD1 (6 bases). V shed 4 bases and J shed 0 bases, with 13 bases lying between them. The CDR3 totals 16 residues. Germline CDR1 MDHEN, CDR2 SYDVKM. CDR3 sequence (DNA): TGTGCCAGCAGTTCTCATTGGGACATTAGCAATCAGCCCCAGCATTTT. Amino acids: CASSSHWDISNQPQHF.

This clonotype appeared a few times. The J gene is TRBJ1-4, the V gene TRBV4-1; TRBD1 matches 9 bases. CDR3 size: 17 residues. V trimming: 1 base; J trimming: 5 bases; junction bases outside the gene matches: 8. CDR1 is MGHRA and CDR2 is YSYEKL in the germline V gene. CDR3 protein: CASSQGPTGGRNEKLFF. The CDR3 region has the DNA TGCGCCAGCAGCCAAGGTCCCACAGGGGGCAGGAATGAAAAACTGTTTTTT.

In its sample, this clonotype was seen many times. This chain connects TRBV20-1 to TRBJ1-3; tentatively, D is TRBD1 (5 bases). The CDR3 runs to 13 residues. Germline assignment: CDR1 DFQATT and CDR2 SNEGSKA (reference sequence). With 5 bases removed from V and 4 bases from J, the gap between germline ends came to 12 bases. The CDR3 DNA follows: TGCAGTGCTCCGGGCAGGGCAGGAAACACCATATATTTT. It translates to CSAPGRAGNTIYF.

The chain employs TRBV5-6 and TRBJ2-4, with a weak D call TRBD2 (6 bases). Germline CDR1 reads SGHDT; CDR2 reads YYEEEE. V lost 1 base to trimming and J lost 3 bases, with 17 bases between them. The CDR3 spans 17 residues. CDR3 loop: CASSLRAAPGDKNIQYF. In DNA form, the CDR3 reads TGTGCCAGCAGCTTGCGGGCAGCCCCGGGGGACAAAAACATTCAGTACTTC.

This rearrangement joins TRBV28 to TRBJ2-3; 11 bases match TRBD2. The germline CDR1 and CDR2 sequences are MDHEN and SYDVKM. This CDR3 has 17 residues. V shed 2 bases and J 6 bases; nucleotides not matched to a gene: 10. This chain's CDR3 is CASSLKILAGVGDTQYF. CDR3 nucleotide sequence: TGTGCCAGCAGTTTAAAGATACTAGCGGGAGTCGGGGATACGCAGTATTTT. The entire variable domain, with the rest obtained from reference TRBV28 and TRBJ2-3, is as follows: DVKVTQSSRYLVKRTGEKVFLECVQDMDHENMFWYRQDPGLGLRLIYFSYDVKMKEKGDIPEGYSVSREKKERFSLILESASTNQTSMYLCASSLKILAGVGDTQYFGPGTRLTVL.

The rearrangement joins TRBV28 to TRBJ1-5; tentatively, D is TRBD1 (5 bases). The CDR3 has 15 amino acids. Per germline, CDR1 MDHEN and CDR2 SYDVKM. V shed 6 bases and J shed 0 bases, with 12 bases lying between them. The CDR3 DNA is TGTGCCAGCAGCCAAGGGGCATTTAGCAATCAGCCCCAGCATTTT. Encoded protein: CASSQGAFSNQPQHF.

The chain has TRBV28 and TRBJ2-5; 11 positions match TRBD2. The CDR3 is 17 residues long. V lost 2 bases to trimming and J lost 5 bases; unmatched junction nucleotides: 10. Germline V gene data show CDR1 as MDHEN and CDR2 as SYDVKM. DNA of the CDR3: TGTGCCAGCAGTTTAAACCTCGTGACTAGCGGGAAGGAGACCCAGTACTTC. Translated, it gives CASSLNLVTSGKETQYF.

This clonotype has ten or more counts. This chain joins TRBV7-2 and TRBJ2-3, with TRBD2 identical over 9 bases. Looked up from germline, CDR1 is SGHTA and CDR2 is FQGNSA. The junction had 8 bases not matched to a gene; V was cut back by 1 base and J by 6 bases. The CDR3 contains 16 residues. The CDR3 reads CASSLDPSGMSDTQYF. CDR3 bases: TGTGCCAGCAGCTTAGATCCTAGCGGGATGTCTGATACGCAGTATTTT. Full variable domain (rest looked up from reference TRBV7-2 and TRBJ2-3): GAGVSQSPSNKVTEKGKDVELRCDPISGHTALYWYRQSLGQGLEFLIYFQGNSAPDKSGLPSDRFSAERTGGSVSTLTIQRTQQEDSAVYLCASSLDPSGMSDTQYFGPGTRLTVL.

The table lists this clonotype with many counts. The V and J genes are TRBV5-4 and TRBJ2-5; D is unclear. The V end was cut by 1 base, the J end by 3 bases, with 7 bases between. The CDR3 extends over 13 amino acids. CDR1 is SGHNT and CDR2 is YYREEE in the germline V gene (reference sequence). The CDR3 here is CASSLSLKETQYF. Written as DNA, the CDR3 is TGTGCCAGCAGCTTGTCCCTAAAAGAGACCCAGTACTTC.

DNA for the CDR3: TGTGCCAGCAAACCTGGGGGCAGGGGTAGCACAGATACGCAGTATTTT. It specifies CASKPGGRGSTDTQYF. The chain uses TRBV7-9 and TRBJ2-3, with D maybe TRBD1 (6 bases). Trimming stripped 7 bases from V and 0 bases from J, with 17 bases between. This CDR3 region has 16 residues. CDR1 and CDR2 (germline): SEHNR, FQNEAQ (reference sequence).

This sequence joins TRBV28 and TRBJ2-5; the D gene is possibly TRBD2 (5 bases). This CDR3 comprises 16 residues. V was trimmed by 2 bases and J by 1 base, leaving 14 bases between them. CDR1 and CDR2 from the germline V gene are MDHEN and SYDVKM. CDR3 loop: CASSLRVALTQETQYF. Here the CDR3 DNA reads TGTGCCAGCAGTTTAAGGGTAGCGCTTACCCAAGAGACCCAGTACTTC. Variable domain in full (rest from reference TRBV28 and TRBJ2-5): DVKVTQSSRYLVKRTGEKVFLECVQDMDHENMFWYRQDPGLGLRLIYFSYDVKMKEKGDIPEGYSVSREKKERFSLILESASTNQTSMYLCASSLRVALTQETQYFGPGTRLLVL.

This clonotype was seen only a few times. The V gene is TRBV5-6, the J gene TRBJ2-1; 8 bases are a match to TRBD2. The CDR3 has 14 residues. Unmatched junction bases numbered 5, after V lost 4 bases and J lost 5 bases. Germline V gene sequence: CDR1 SGHDT, CDR2 YYEEEE. The CDR3 here is CASSPGLGHNEQFF. The CDR3 DNA is TGTGCCAGCAGCCCGGGACTAGGTCACAATGAGCAGTTCTTC.

The J gene is TRBJ1-1, the V gene TRBV2; 7 bases fit TRBD1. The CDR3 spans 14 residues. After removal of 8 bases from V and 3 bases from J, the junction contained 9 bases not matched to a gene. The germline V gene encodes CDR1 SNHLY and CDR2 FYNNEI. In DNA form, the CDR3 reads TGTGCCAGCGACACTCAGGGGGGGGACACTGAAGCTTTCTTT. Encoded protein: CASDTQGGDTEAFF.

The genes are TRBV15 and TRBJ2-7; D not certain. Germline CDR1 LNHNV, CDR2 YYDKDF (reference sequence). The CDR3 sequence is 14 residues long. V was pared by 2 bases and J by 9 bases, with 17 bases between. DNA for the CDR3: TGTGCCACCAGCAGACTCGACCCCTTGGATTCGCAGTACTTC. It codes for CATSRLDPLDSQYF.

The sample holds a few counts of this clonotype. The chain uses TRBV7-8 and TRBJ2-3; D not certain. The germline gives CDR1 SGHVS, CDR2 FQNEAQ. V lost 4 bases, J lost 1 base, and 18 bases lay in between. This CDR3 has 17 residues. In DNA form, the CDR3 reads TGTGCCAGCAGCTCCCATCAGCGTATCTATGGCACAGATACGCAGTATTTT. It translates to CASSSHQRIYGTDTQYF.

This clonotype was detected only a few times. The rearrangement uses TRBV2 and TRBJ2-2; tentatively, D is TRBD2 (6 bases). This CDR3 comprises 12 residues. The germline V gene encodes CDR1 SNHLY and CDR2 FYNNEI. The germline V and J ends were trimmed by 7 bases and 6 bases, with 9 bases remaining between them. Here the CDR3 DNA reads TGTGCCAGCAAGGAGGGTCCCGGGGAGCTGTTTTTT. Protein product: CASKEGPGELFF.

This clonotype was recorded a few times. J is TRBJ1-2 and V is TRBV7-2; D ambiguous. V was pared by 4 bases and J by 4 bases, with 10 bases between. There are 13 residues in the CDR3. Germline V gene sequence: CDR1 SGHTA, CDR2 FQGNSA. The CDR3 is CASSSNAFYGYTF. DNA of the CDR3: TGTGCCAGCAGCTCCAACGCATTCTATGGCTACACCTTC. The full variable domain, with the rest looked up from reference TRBV7-2 and TRBJ1-2, is GAGVSQSPSNKVTEKGKDVELRCDPISGHTALYWYRQSLGQGLEFLIYFQGNSAPDKSGLPSDRFSAERTGGSVSTLTIQRTQQEDSAVYLCASSSNAFYGYTFGSGTRLTVV.

The chain uses TRBV5-1 and TRBJ2-7; 7 positions match TRBD1. CDR1 is SGHRS, CDR2 YFSETQ, per germline. The length of the CDR3 is 15 residues. Germline trimming cut 3 bases from V and 3 bases from J; bases unmatched to any gene: 9. CDR3 sequence: CASSSQGGGNYEQYF. CDR3 coding DNA: TGCGCCAGCAGCTCCCAAGGGGGCGGAAACTACGAGCAGTACTTC.

This clonotype appeared many times. The V and J genes are TRBV7-9 and TRBJ2-7; 10 bases agree with TRBD1. The ends lost 4 bases at V and 3 bases at J; junction bases unmatched: 6. Germline CDR1 reads SEHNR; CDR2 reads FQNEAQ (reference sequence). The CDR3 length is 15 residues. CDR3 DNA sequence: TGTGCCAGCAGCTCGGACAGGGGGATTGACTACGAGCAGTACTTC. Residues: CASSSDRGIDYEQYF.

This chain's CDR3 is CASSYPGGRGDTQYF. The CDR3 nucleotides read TGTGCCAGCAGTTACCCGGGAGGGCGGGGAGATACGCAGTATTTT. The rearrangement joins TRBV6-2 or TRBV6-3 to TRBJ2-3; 8 positions match TRBD2. The CDR3 sequence is 15 residues long. CDR1 and CDR2 (germline): MNHEY, SVGEGT. V lost 2 bases, J lost 5 bases, and 6 bases stayed unmatched.

This clonotype was seen many times. The rearrangement uses TRBV20-1 and TRBJ2-4; 7 bases are a match to TRBD2. V shed 3 bases and J 3 bases; nucleotides not matched to a gene: 8. The CDR3 sequence is 15 residues long. CDR1 is DFQATT and CDR2 is SNEGSKA in the germline V gene (reference sequence). Here the CDR3 DNA reads TGCAGTGCTAGCGTGTTCGGGAGGAGCAAAAACATTCAGTACTTC. This translates into CSASVFGRSKNIQYF.

This clonotype appeared a few times. The rearrangement joins TRBV25-1 to TRBJ2-1; D may correspond to TRBD1 or TRBD2 (6 bases each). The CDR3 spans 15 residues. With 2 bases removed from V and 10 bases from J, the gap between germline ends came to 18 bases. Germline CDR1 MGHDK, CDR2 SYGVNS. The CDR3 reads CASSEGSGWRGEQFF. CDR3 nucleotides: TGTGCCAGCAGTGAAGGTTCAGGGTGGAGGGGGGAGCAGTTCTTC.

Comment on this clonotype: One end of the junction varies from germline; a read error may be responsible. The J gene is TRBJ1-6, the V gene TRBV7-2, with 7 bases lining up with TRBD1. The CDR3 covers 16 residues. The germline V gene encodes CDR1 SGHTA and CDR2 FQGNSA. CDR3 coding DNA: TGTGCCAGCAGCTTGTCAGGGGGGCCTTATAGTTCACCCCTCCACTTT. Encoded protein: CASSLSGGPYSSPLHF.

This clonotype was seen ten or more times. For the CDR3, the DNA is TGTGCCTGGAGGGGACAGGAGCTTTACAATGAGCAGTTCTTC. It encodes CAWRGQELYNEQFF. The chain joins TRBV30 to TRBJ2-1, with 8 nucleotides matching TRBD1. The trim removed 3 bases at V and 4 bases at J, leaving 5 bases unmatched. CDR1 is GTSNPN, CDR2 SVGIG, per germline (reference sequence). This CDR3 region has 14 residues.

The rearrangement uses TRBV7-2 and TRBJ2-7; perhaps TRBD2 as D (5 bases). The V end lost 2 bases, the J end lost 4 bases, and 15 bases lay between the germline ends. Germline CDR1 is SGHTA and CDR2 is FQGNSA. The CDR3 contains 15 residues. CDR3 loop: CASSLTPSGMYEQYF. In DNA form, the CDR3 reads TGTGCCAGCAGCTTAACCCCCTCGGGGATGTACGAGCAGTACTTC.